A selection of T cell receptor beta chains follows, all from one sample in a study of shared clonotypes between healthy human individuals. Clones were read by immunoSEQ multiplex PCR, and TCRdb kept only the in-frame ones, dropping some. The sample carries about 2 million clones, about 95% recorded once. The sample consisted of naive CD8+ T cells sorted from blood. These receptors came from a man between 18 and 29 years old in good health. CDR3s include the opening cysteine and the closing phenylalanine or tryptophan.

J gene	V gene	CDR3 protein
TRBJ2-5	TRBV9	CASSVGLLPGETQYF
TRBJ2-7	TRBV14	CASSQVDRPYEQYF
TRBJ1-1	TRBV29-1	CSFEGIMNTEAFF
TRBJ1-6	TRBV5-4	CASSWGDGQGYSPLHF
TRBJ2-1	TRBV5-1	CASSLSAPAYNEQFF
TRBJ1-1	TRBV7-9	CASSLSTEAFF
TRBJ2-7	TRBV13	CASSTIRDTNPEQYF
TRBJ2-7	TRBV11-2	CASSSEGTSGSSYEQYF
TRBJ2-1	TRBV25-1	CASSKIDFGEDNEQFF
TRBJ2-7	TRBV15	CATSRDAGPSQEQYF
TRBJ2-7	TRBV7-2	CASSFGTLYEQYF
TRBJ1-2	TRBV10-2	CASSEGGLDGYTF
TRBJ2-7	TRBV5-4	CASSSSRSFHEQYF
TRBJ1-2	TRBV7-3	CASSPKVEGGTNYGYTF
TRBJ2-7	TRBV6-1	CASGIYEQYF
TRBJ1-1	TRBV6-6	CASSAAVRLLGTEAFF
TRBJ2-1	TRBV27	CASREDRNRINEQFF
TRBJ2-1	TRBV27	CASSQTGELYNEQFF
TRBJ2-1	TRBV13	CASSLGLGGNYNEQFF